A single sample gave rise to the 26 T cell receptor beta chains below, sequenced in a study of shared clonotypes between healthy human individuals. Clones were sequenced by immunoSEQ multiplex PCR, and TCRdb holds only the in-frame ones, with some missing. Among more than 550,000 clones listed, about 90% were seen once. Source material: memory CD8+ T cells from PBMCs. The subset is: CD45RO+ cells pooled with CCR7-negative TemRA cells. These receptors originate from a man aged 18 to 30 in good health. Some clones in this sample may be carry-over from other donors' samples.

CDR3 nucleotides: TGTGCCAGCAGCTTCCTAGCGGGAGGGGTTTACAATGAGCAGTTCTTC. Its translation is CASSFLAGGVYNEQFF. V and J are TRBV11-2 and TRBJ2-1; 12 bases align to TRBD2. The CDR3 sequence is 16 residues long. Germline trimming cut 3 bases from V and 4 bases from J; bases unmatched to any gene: 4. CDR1 is SGHAT, CDR2 FQNNGV, per germline.

The J gene is TRBJ2-7, the V gene TRBV19; D unresolved. CDR3 size: 13 residues. In germline, CDR1 is LNHDA, CDR2 SQIVND (reference sequence). With 5 bases removed from V and 4 bases from J, the gap between germline ends came to 12 bases. DNA of the CDR3: TGTGCCAGTAGTTGGGCAGAGAGTTACGAGCAGTACTTC. This sequence encodes CASSWAESYEQYF. Using reference TRBV19 and TRBJ2-7 for the parts outside the CDR3, the full variable domain is DGGITQSPKYLFRKEGQNVTLSCEQNLNHDAMYWYRQDPGQGLRLIYYSQIVNDFQKGDIAEGYSVSREKKESFPLTVTSAQKNPTAFYLCASSWAESYEQYFGPGTRLTVT.

The chain is built from TRBV9 and TRBJ2-1; 10 bases fit TRBD1. Germline V gene lookup returns CDR1 SGDLS and CDR2 YYNGEE. The CDR3 covers 17 residues. V shed 3 bases and J 3 bases; nucleotides not matched to a gene: 9. The CDR3 DNA is TGTGCCAGCAGCGAACTTCTGAGGACAGGGGGCTACAATGAGCAGTTCTTC. The encoded protein is CASSELLRTGGYNEQFF.

In this sample, this clone turned up a few times. V and J are TRBV5-1 and TRBJ2-7; D gene uncertain. Germline V gives CDR1 SGHRS, CDR2 YFSETQ. The CDR3 is 12 amino acids. Trimming pared 6 bases from V and 3 bases from J, leaving 10 bases between. The DNA of the CDR3 is TGCGCCAGCAATATTGGGGACTACGAGCAGTACTTC. Translated: CASNIGDYEQYF.

V is TRBV27 and J is TRBJ2-7, with D perhaps being TRBD1 or TRBD2 (5 bases each). Germline V lookup: CDR1 MNHEY, CDR2 SMNVEV (reference sequence). The V and J ends lost 5 bases and 1 base respectively, with 21 bases between them. The CDR3 covers 17 residues. CDR3 loop: CASSRYPGREYSYEQYF. CDR3 sequence (DNA): TGTGCCAGCAGTAGATACCCGGGACGGGAATATTCCTACGAGCAGTACTTC.

As regards this clone: Additional DNA sequences in this sample encode the identical CDR3. The rearrangement uses TRBV9 and TRBJ2-3; D not certain. CDR3 length equals 14 residues. V lost 0 bases and J lost 3, with 8 bases in between. Germline lookup yields CDR1 SGDLS and CDR2 YYNGEE. The CDR3 DNA is TGTGCCAGCAGCGTAGACGGCCTTACAGATACGCAGTATTTT. It encodes CASSVDGLTDTQYF. Full variable domain (outside the CDR3, taken from reference TRBV9 and TRBJ2-3): DSGVTQTPKHLITATGQRVTLRCSPRSGDLSVYWYQQSLDQGLQFLIQYYNGEERAKGNILERFSAQQFPDLHSELNLSSLELGDSALYFCASSVDGLTDTQYFGPGTRLTVL.

The CDR3 DNA is TGTGCCAGCAGTTTATCGGGAAAAGGAATCCACCATGGCTACACCTTC. Its protein product is CASSLSGKGIHHGYTF. The chain carries TRBV27 and TRBJ1-2; D remains unclear. The V end was cut by 0 bases, the J end by 6 bases, with 17 bases between. The germline CDR1 and CDR2 sequences are MNHEY and SMNVEV (reference sequence). The CDR3 consists of 16 residues.

This clone was seen a single time. This chain connects TRBV7-8 to TRBJ2-7; D may be TRBD1 or TRBD2 (5 bases each). Germline V gene data show CDR1 as SGHVS and CDR2 as FQNEAQ. This CDR3 is 15 amino acids long. The V end lost 6 bases, the J end lost 0 bases, and 15 bases lay between the germline ends. The CDR3 is CASRHRDRSSYEQYF. CDR3 DNA sequence: TGTGCCAGCAGACACCGGGACCGTAGCTCCTACGAGCAGTACTTC.

The genes are TRBV10-3 and TRBJ2-5; D is ambiguous. This CDR3 comprises 13 residues. Per the germline V gene, CDR1 is ENHRY and CDR2 is SYGVKD. V lost 2 bases and J lost 4, with 8 bases in between. The DNA of the CDR3 is TGTGCCATCAGTGAGCGGTTAAGAGAGACCCAGTACTTC. Amino acid sequence: CAISERLRETQYF.

Turning to this clone: A read error may produce the germline difference seen at one junction end. This sequence joins TRBV9 and TRBJ1-4; 8 bases are a match to TRBD1. Germline V lookup: CDR1 SGDLS, CDR2 YYNGEE. CDR3 size: 12 residues. DNA for the CDR3: TGTGCCAGCAGCGTAGAGCGGGACAGGTTCACTTTT. Translation: CASSVERDRFTF.

The chain combines TRBV19 with TRBJ1-1, with D hard to call. Germline V CDR1 and CDR2: LNHDA, SQIVND (reference sequence). Deletions cut 3 bases from V and 0 bases from J, with 8 bases between. The CDR3 spans 14 residues. The CDR3 nucleotides read TGTGCCAGTAGTATGCGGGAAATGAACACTGAAGCTTTCTTT. Translated: CASSMREMNTEAFF. The full variable domain, rest sourced from reference TRBV19 and TRBJ1-1, is DGGITQSPKYLFRKEGQNVTLSCEQNLNHDAMYWYRQDPGQGLRLIYYSQIVNDFQKGDIAEGYSVSREKKESFPLTVTSAQKNPTAFYLCASSMREMNTEAFFGQGTRLTVV.

The V gene is TRBV7-3, the J gene TRBJ2-2; TRBD2 matches 8 bases. Trimming at V came to 5 bases and at J to 2 bases, leaving 10 bases not matched to a gene. The CDR3 has 17 residues. Germline CDR1 is SGHTA and CDR2 is FQGTGA. CDR3 in amino acids: CASSKHSGRGNTGELFF. CDR3 nucleotides: TGTGCCAGCAGCAAACACAGCGGGAGAGGCAACACCGGGGAGCTGTTTTTT.

The rearrangement joins TRBV27 to TRBJ2-6, with no clear D. Germline values: CDR1 MNHEY, CDR2 SMNVEV (reference sequence). Trimming shortened V by 6 bases and J by 0 bases, and 12 bases separated the two germline ends. The CDR3 has 16 amino acids. The CDR3 DNA reads TGTGCCAGCAGCTATGGACCCGGCTCTGGGGCCAACGTCCTGACTTTC. Protein product: CASSYGPGSGANVLTF.

This clone was observed a single time. J is TRBJ2-1 and V is TRBV28; possibly TRBD1 for D (6 bases). V lost 5 bases, J lost 3 bases, and 14 bases lay in between. The CDR3 has 15 residues. Germline V gene data show CDR1 as MDHEN and CDR2 as SYDVKM. This CDR3 reads CASSLAGTIYNEQFF. CDR3 in DNA: TGTGCCAGCAGTCTGGCCGGGACAATCTACAATGAGCAGTTCTTC.

J is TRBJ1-2 and V is TRBV5-6, with a tentative D call TRBD1 (6 bases). Trimming left V 4 bases short and J 7 bases short, with 17 bases between. This CDR3 is 14 amino acids long. Germline V gene lookup returns CDR1 SGHDT and CDR2 YYEEEE. The CDR3 nucleotides read TGTGCCAGCAGCCCGGGAGTGGGGGCTCTTGGCTACACCTTC. The encoded protein is CASSPGVGALGYTF.

J is TRBJ2-3 and V is TRBV9, with 11 bases identical to TRBD2. The V segment lost 3 bases and the J segment 3 bases; nucleotides outside the gene matches: 6. From germline, CDR1 is SGDLS and CDR2 YYNGEE. There are 16 residues in the CDR3. The CDR3 DNA reads TGTGCCAGCAGCGCTCCACTAGCGGGAGTAACAGATACGCAGTATTTT. Translating it yields CASSAPLAGVTDTQYF.

This clone came up once. The chain combines TRBV7-7 with TRBJ2-5; 7 nucleotides align to TRBD1. Germline lookup yields CDR1 SSHAT and CDR2 FNYEAQ (reference sequence). The CDR3 is 15 amino acids. V was clipped by 4 bases and J by 5 bases; unmatched bases: 10. The CDR3 is CASSSLPGQRETQYF. CDR3 in DNA: TGTGCCAGCAGCTCCCTGCCGGGACAGAGGGAGACCCAGTACTTC. Combining the CDR3 with reference TRBV7-7 and TRBJ2-5 gives the whole variable domain GAGVSQSPRYKVTKRGQDVTLRCDPISSHATLYWYQQALGQGPEFLTYFNYEAQPDKSGLPSDRFSAERPEGSISTLTIQRTEQRDSAMYRCASSSLPGQRETQYFGPGTRLLVL.

This clone was found once. This chain connects TRBV4-1 to TRBJ1-2; possibly TRBD1 for D (5 bases). The CDR3 length is 16 residues. Looked up from germline, CDR1 is MGHRA and CDR2 is YSYEKL. V lost 1 base and J lost 2, with 14 bases in between. The CDR3 reads CASSQGGEGANYGYTF. The CDR3, as DNA: TGCGCCAGCAGCCAAGGAGGGGAGGGAGCCAACTATGGCTACACCTTC.

This rearrangement joins TRBV7-2 to TRBJ2-7; possibly TRBD1 for D (6 bases). The CDR3 loop spans 15 amino acids. The germline V and J ends were trimmed by 1 base and 6 bases, with 16 bases remaining between them. CDR1 and CDR2 from the germline V gene are SGHTA and FQGNSA. The CDR3 protein is CASSLGLRGKGEQYF. CDR3 nucleotide sequence: TGTGCCAGCAGCTTAGGGCTGAGGGGGAAAGGCGAGCAGTACTTC.

J is TRBJ2-2 and V is TRBV7-9; D call uncertain. Germline values: CDR1 SEHNR, CDR2 FQNEAQ (reference sequence). The CDR3 covers 11 residues. V was cut by 3 bases and J by 6 bases, with 2 bases left in between. CDR3 loop: CASSFAGELFF. CDR3 coding DNA: TGTGCCAGCAGCTTCGCCGGGGAGCTGTTTTTT.

The CDR3 region is CASSFDTNYEQYF. The DNA for the CDR3 is TGTGCCAGCAGCTTCGACACCAACTACGAGCAGTACTTC. J is TRBJ2-7 and V is TRBV5-8; D gene ambiguous. The CDR3 contains 13 residues. Trimming removed 2 bases from V and 3 bases from J, with 9 bases in between. Germline V gene data show CDR1 as SGHTS and CDR2 as YDEGEE. The full variable domain, completed using reference TRBV5-8 and TRBJ2-7, is EAGVTQSPTHLIKTRGQQATLRCSPISGHTSVYWYQQALGLGLQFLLWYDEGEERNRGNFPPRFSGRQFPNYSSELNVNALELEDSALYLCASSFDTNYEQYFGPGTRLTVT.

J is TRBJ2-3 and V is TRBV16; 10 nucleotides agree with TRBD2. CDR3 length: 16 amino acids. Germline-derived CDR1 and CDR2 are KGHSY and FQNENV. V gave up 4 bases and J gave up 4 bases; unmatched junction bases: 8. The CDR3 region is CASSPDLAGAADTQYF. CDR3 nucleotides: TGTGCCAGCAGCCCAGACCTAGCGGGAGCGGCAGATACGCAGTATTTT.

The CDR3 DNA reads as TGTGCCAGCAGTTTTGCCAGCGGGAGGGTCACCTACGAGCAGTACTTC. This gives the protein CASSFASGRVTYEQYF. This chain links TRBV27 with TRBJ2-7, with 10 bases that match TRBD2. The CDR3 runs 16 residues. V was pared by 3 bases and J by 2 bases, with 7 bases of the junction left unmatched. From germline, CDR1 is MNHEY and CDR2 SMNVEV (reference sequence).

This chain uses TRBV7-8 with TRBJ2-3; D gene ambiguous. The CDR3 contains 16 residues. CDR1 and CDR2 from the germline V gene are SGHVS and FQNEAQ. Trimming pared 3 bases from V and 1 base from J, leaving 14 bases between. CDR3 residues: CASSLDPKGGTDTQYF. The CDR3 nucleotides read TGTGCCAGCAGCTTGGACCCCAAGGGCGGCACAGATACGCAGTATTTT.

V and J are TRBV7-9 and TRBJ2-7, with 10 bases fitting TRBD2. The germline V gene encodes CDR1 SEHNR and CDR2 FQNEAQ (reference sequence). The CDR3 length is 15 residues. V shed 5 bases and J 1 base; nucleotides not matched to a gene: 5. The DNA for the CDR3 is TGTGCCAGCAGCCCCCTAGCGGGAGAATCCTACGAGCAGTACTTC. It codes for CASSPLAGESYEQYF.

This clone has just one count. The rearrangement uses TRBV28 and TRBJ1-5; 9 bases are shared with TRBD1. Germline CDR1 reads MDHEN; CDR2 reads SYDVKM. V was clipped by 0 bases and J by 1 base; unmatched bases: 4. The CDR3 is 17 amino acids. The CDR3 nucleotides are TGTGCCAGCAGTTTATGGGGGACAGGGTACAGCAATCAGCCCCAGCATTTT. This gives the protein CASSLWGTGYSNQPQHF.